This T cell receptor beta chain originates from a study of T cells after yellow fever vaccination. Whole-study results and caveats: Boosting was followed by the reappearance of most primary-vaccination clones (less than 98% CD4, around 86% CD8).

This clonotype has only a few counts. Its matching antigen is unknown. In TCRdb, the 5' RACE reads were re-called with MiXCR into one record per CDR3 protein. The top ten hold about 3% of the sample, which has more than 300,000 distinct CDR3 sequences, roughly 10% seen once. Sequencing used CD4+ T cells sorted from PBMCs, obtained 45 days after the yellow fever booster vaccination. The TCR originated in a man aged 18 to 35 who received the YFV17D yellow fever vaccine.

CDR3 coding DNA: TGTGCCAGCAGCTTAGGACAGGGGATGGGTGGCTACACCTTC. It yields the protein CASSLGQGMGGYTF. This chain connects TRBV7-3 to TRBJ1-2, with 9 bases lining up with TRBD1. Trimming cost V 2 bases and J 7 bases; bases outside gene matches: 5. Per the germline V gene, CDR1 is SGHTA and CDR2 is FQGTGA. The CDR3 extends over 14 amino acids.